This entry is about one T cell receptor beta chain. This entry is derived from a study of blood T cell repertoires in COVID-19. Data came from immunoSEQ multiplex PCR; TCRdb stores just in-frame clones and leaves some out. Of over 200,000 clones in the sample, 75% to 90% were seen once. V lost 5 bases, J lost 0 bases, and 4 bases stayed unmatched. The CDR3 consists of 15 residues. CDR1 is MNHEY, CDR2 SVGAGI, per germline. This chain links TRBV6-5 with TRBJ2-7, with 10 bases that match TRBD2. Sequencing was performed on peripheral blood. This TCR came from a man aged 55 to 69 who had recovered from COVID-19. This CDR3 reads CASSPLAGASYEQYF. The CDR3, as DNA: TGTGCCAGCAGTCCTCTAGCGGGGGCCTCCTACGAGCAGTACTTC.